These 5 T cell receptor beta chains were all obtained from the same sample, sequenced in a study of cytomegalovirus exposure and HLA in healthy donors. The PCR contained 60 Vbeta and 13 Jbeta primers. Only in-frame clones appear in the TCRdb table, and some are missing; sequencing was by immunoSEQ multiplex PCR. This table lists about 210,000 clones. The sequenced material came from PBMCs. Source of these receptors: a young woman in good health and CMV-seropositive.

V is TRBV6-6 and J is TRBJ1-3; no firm D call. The CDR3 has 13 residues. Trimming removed 7 bases from V and 1 base from J, with 8 bases in between. Per germline, CDR1 MNHNY and CDR2 SVGAGI (reference sequence). The DNA for the CDR3 is TGTGCCAGCATTCCCGGGTCTGGAAACACCATATATTTT. Amino acid sequence: CASIPGSGNTIYF.

The chain joins TRBV27 to TRBJ1-2, with TRBD1 identical over 7 bases. This CDR3 contains 15 residues. Germline CDR1 and CDR2: MNHEY and SMNVEV (reference sequence). Losses at the gene ends were 5 bases for V and 2 bases for J; bases not matched to a gene: 8. CDR3 residues: CASSPGGHKNYGYTF. The CDR3 DNA reads TGTGCCAGCAGTCCAGGGGGACACAAAAACTATGGCTACACCTTC.

V and J are TRBV4-2 and TRBJ2-1; the D is unclear. Germline values: CDR1 LGHNA, CDR2 YNFKEQ. Trimming pared 0 bases from V and 8 bases from J, leaving 14 bases between. The CDR3 runs 15 residues. The CDR3 is CASSQDLSGSHEQFF. CDR3 nucleotide sequence: TGTGCCAGCAGCCAAGATCTCTCCGGTTCTCATGAGCAGTTCTTC.

Points on this clone: The junction does not match germline at one end; this may be a read error. The chain has TRBV29-1 and TRBJ2-3, with a tentative D call TRBD2 (5 bases). Germline CDR1 is SQVTM and CDR2 is ANQGSEA. This CDR3 contains 13 residues. The CDR3 loop reads CSVEGQLVDTQYF. CDR3 nucleotides: TGCAGCGTCGAAGGGCAACTAGTAGATACGCAGTATTTT.

The chain links TRBV7-8 to TRBJ2-2; TRBD2 matches at 14 bases. V trimming: 4 bases; J trimming: 1 base; junction bases outside the gene matches: 14. This CDR3 has 21 residues. Germline lookup yields CDR1 SGHVS and CDR2 FQNEAQ. The CDR3 coding sequence is TGTGCCAGCAGCTCCCCTCTAGGACTAGCGGGGGGCCGAATGAACACCGGGGAGCTGTTTTTT. Its protein product is CASSSPLGLAGGRMNTGELFF.